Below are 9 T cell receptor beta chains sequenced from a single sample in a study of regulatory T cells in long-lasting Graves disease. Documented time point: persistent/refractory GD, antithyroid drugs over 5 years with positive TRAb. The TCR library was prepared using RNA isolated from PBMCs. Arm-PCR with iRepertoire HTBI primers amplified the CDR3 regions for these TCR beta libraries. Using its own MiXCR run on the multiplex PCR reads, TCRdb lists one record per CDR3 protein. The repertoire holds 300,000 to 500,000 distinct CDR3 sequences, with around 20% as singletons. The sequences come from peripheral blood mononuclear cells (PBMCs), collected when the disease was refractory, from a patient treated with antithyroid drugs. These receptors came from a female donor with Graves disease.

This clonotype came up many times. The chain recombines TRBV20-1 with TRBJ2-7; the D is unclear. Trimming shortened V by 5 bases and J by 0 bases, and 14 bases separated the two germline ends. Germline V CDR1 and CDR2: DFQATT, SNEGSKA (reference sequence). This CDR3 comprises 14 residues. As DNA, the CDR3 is TGCAGTGCTTTGTCGGCACTAAACTCCTACGAGCAGTACTTC. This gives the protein CSALSALNSYEQYF.

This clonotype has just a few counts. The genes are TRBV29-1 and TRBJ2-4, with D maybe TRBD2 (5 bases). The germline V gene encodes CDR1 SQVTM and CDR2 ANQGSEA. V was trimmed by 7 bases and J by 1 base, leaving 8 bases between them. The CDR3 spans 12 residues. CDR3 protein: CSARDAKNIQYF. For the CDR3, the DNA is TGCAGCGCCCGGGATGCCAAAAACATTCAGTACTTC.

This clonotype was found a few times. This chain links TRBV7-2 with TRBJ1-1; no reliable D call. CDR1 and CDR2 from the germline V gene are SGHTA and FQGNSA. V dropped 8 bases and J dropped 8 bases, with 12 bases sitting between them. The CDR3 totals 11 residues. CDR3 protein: CASGRLGEAFF. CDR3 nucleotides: TGTGCCAGCGGCCGTCTCGGCGAAGCTTTCTTT.

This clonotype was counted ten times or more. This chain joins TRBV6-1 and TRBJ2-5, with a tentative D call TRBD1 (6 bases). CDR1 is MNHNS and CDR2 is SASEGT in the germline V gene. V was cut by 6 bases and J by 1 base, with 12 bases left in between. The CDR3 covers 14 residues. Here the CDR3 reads CASSPGQIQETQYF. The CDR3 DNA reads TGTGCCAGCAGCCCCGGACAGATCCAAGAGACCCAGTACTTC.

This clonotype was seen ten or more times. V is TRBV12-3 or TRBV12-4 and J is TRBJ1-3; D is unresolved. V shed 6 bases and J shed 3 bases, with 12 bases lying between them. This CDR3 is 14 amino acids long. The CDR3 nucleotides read TGTGCCAGCAGCGCTAGGGTTTATGGAAACACCATATATTTT. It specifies CASSARVYGNTIYF.

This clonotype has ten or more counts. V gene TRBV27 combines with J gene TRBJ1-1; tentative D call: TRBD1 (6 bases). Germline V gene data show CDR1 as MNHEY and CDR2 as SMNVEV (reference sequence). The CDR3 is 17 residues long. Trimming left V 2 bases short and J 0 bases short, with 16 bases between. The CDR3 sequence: CASSLPRRTEMNTEAFF. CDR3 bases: TGTGCCAGCAGTTTACCCCGCCGGACAGAGATGAACACTGAAGCTTTCTTT.

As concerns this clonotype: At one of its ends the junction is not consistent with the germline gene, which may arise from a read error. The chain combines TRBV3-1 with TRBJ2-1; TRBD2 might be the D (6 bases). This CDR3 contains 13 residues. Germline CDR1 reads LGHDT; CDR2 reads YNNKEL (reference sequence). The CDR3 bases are TGTGCCAGCAGCTTAACGGCTGGGACTGAGAAGTTCTTC. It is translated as CASSLTAGTEKFF.

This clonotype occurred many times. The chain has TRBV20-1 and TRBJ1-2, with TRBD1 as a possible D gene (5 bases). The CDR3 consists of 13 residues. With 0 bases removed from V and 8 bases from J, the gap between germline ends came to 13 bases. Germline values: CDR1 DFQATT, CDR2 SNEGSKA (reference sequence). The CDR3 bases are TGCAGTGCTAGAGATGGTCCAGGGAGGGGCTACACCTTC. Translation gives CSARDGPGRGYTF.

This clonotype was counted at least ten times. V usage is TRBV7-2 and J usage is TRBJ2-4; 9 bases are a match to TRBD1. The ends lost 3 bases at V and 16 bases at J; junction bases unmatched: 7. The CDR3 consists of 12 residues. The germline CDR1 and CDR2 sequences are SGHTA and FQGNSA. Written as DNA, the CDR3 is TGTGCCAGCAGCTTGGGACAGGGCAGGCTCTACTTC. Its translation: CASSLGQGRLYF.